Listed below are T cell receptor beta chains from one sample, sequenced in a study of cytomegalovirus exposure and HLA in healthy donors. Method: immunoSEQ multiplex PCR; TCRdb's copy keeps in-frame clones and lacks some. The sample contains roughly 150,000 clones, approximately 86% of which appear only once. The specimen was PBMCs. These receptors originate from a woman in her 50s in good health and CMV-seropositive. Both conserved end residues are part of each CDR3. The D gene is left open where the match is weak. A row's size may be missing; if present it is once, few, many or a size class.

>TRBV6-6|once|-|TRBJ1-5
TGTGCCAGCTCGCGGGGAAGGCAGCCCCAGCATTTT
CASSRGRQPQHF
>TRBV7-9|-|-|TRBJ1-1
TGTGCCAGCAGCTCCGGCGGGGTCCGGACTGAAGCTTTCTTT
CASSSGGVRTEAFF
>TRBV10-2|-|TRBD1|TRBJ2-2
TGCGCCAGCAGCGGACAGGGGACCGGGGAGCTGTTTTTT
CASSGQGTGELFF
>TRBV15|-|TRBD1|TRBJ2-7
TGTGCCACCAGCGTAGGGACAGCTTACGAGCAGTACTTC
CATSVGTAYEQYF
>TRBV5-6|-|-|TRBJ2-2
TGTGCCAGCAGCTTAGCCCACGGGGAGCTGTTTTTT
CASSLAHGELFF
>TRBV28|-|-|TRBJ1-1
TGTGCCAGCAGTTCATCCTTAGGGGTTAAGGACACTGAAGCTTTCTTT
CASSSSLGVKDTEAFF
>TRBV6-6|-|TRBD2|TRBJ2-3
TGTGCCAGCAGTTACCCTAGCGGGGGCCGTTCAGATACGCAGTATTTT
CASSYPSGGRSDTQYF
>TRBV7-2|-|-|TRBJ2-7
TGTGCCAGCAGCTTGGGCCCGTCTCTTGGGTACGAGCAGTACTTC
CASSLGPSLGYEQYF
>TRBV7-2|-|TRBD2|TRBJ2-1
TGTGCCAGCAGCTTAAGAACGGTACGCGCGGGGGGGCTCAATGAGCAGTTCTTC
CASSLRTVRAGGLNEQFF
>TRBV4-1|-|TRBD2|TRBJ2-5
TGCGCCAGCAGCCCTGAAGGGGCGGGGGGAAGAGGGGAGACCCAGTACTTC
CASSPEGAGGRGETQYF
>TRBV5-4|-|TRBD1|TRBJ1-2
TGTGCCAGCAGCTCGTCGACAGGGGTCGGGCTCTACACCTTC
CASSSSTGVGLYTF
>TRBV29-1|-|-|TRBJ2-7
TGCAGCGTTGTTTGGAGCTCCTACGAGCAGTACTTC
CSVVWSSYEQYF
>TRBV7-2|-|TRBD1|TRBJ1-1
TGTGCCAGCAGCTTGATGACAGGGCCTCTCTTGGTAACTGAAGCTTTCTTT
CASSLMTGPLLVTEAFF
>TRBV13|-|TRBD1|TRBJ2-7
TGTGCCAGCAGCCAACCCGACAGGGGGAGCGAGCAGTACTTC
CASSQPDRGSEQYF
>TRBV7-9|-|-|TRBJ2-1
TGTGCCAGCAGCTTCAGGGGCAGGATTAATGAGCAGTTCTTC
CASSFRGRINEQFF
>TRBV18|-|TRBD1|TRBJ1-1
TGTGCCAGCTCGCGGACAGGGAAGGGGGAAAACACTGAAGCTTTCTTT
CASSRTGKGENTEAFF
>TRBV2|few|-|TRBJ1-2
TGTGCCAGCACGAGGGAGGACTATGGCTACACCTTC
CASTREDYGYTF
>TRBV29-1|-|-|TRBJ2-3
TGCAGCGTTCGTCAGGGCGGCACAGATACGCAGTATTTT
CSVRQGGTDTQYF
>TRBV2|once|TRBD1|TRBJ1-2
TGTGCCAGCAACCTACAGGGGGCCGATGGCTACACCTTC
CASNLQGADGYTF
>TRBV5-1|-|-|TRBJ1-3
TGCGCCAGCAGACCTACCAACTCTGGAAACACCATATATTTT
CASRPTNSGNTIYF
>TRBV6-1|-|TRBD1|TRBJ2-7
TGTGCCAGCAGAGACACAGGGGGCGCAGTCTACGAGCAGTACTTC
CASRDTGGAVYEQYF
>TRBV18|-|TRBD1|TRBJ2-3
TGTGCCAGCTCTCTGACAGGGCTCACAGATACGCAGTATTTT
CASSLTGLTDTQYF
>TRBV2|-|-|TRBJ2-5
TGTGCCAGCAGAGACAGGAGCCTTATCCAAGAGACCCAGTACTTC
CASRDRSLIQETQYF
>TRBV7-9|-|-|TRBJ2-3
TGTGCCAGCAGCTCAAATCGGGACATCCCAGATACGCAGTATTTT
CASSSNRDIPDTQYF
>TRBV5-5|-|TRBD2|TRBJ2-2
TGTGCCAGCAGAACCGGGACTACCCCAAGCACCGGGGAGCTGTTTTTT
CASRTGTTPSTGELFF
>TRBV27|-|-|TRBJ1-6
TGTGCCAGCCAACCTAAACGGGGTTCACCCCTCCACTTT
CASQPKRGSPLHF
>TRBV5-4|-|-|TRBJ1-6
TGTGCCAGCAGCTTGAGGGCAGGGGATAATTCACCCCTCCACTTT
CASSLRAGDNSPLHF